This T cell receptor (beta chain) was recorded in a study of shared T cell receptors in the human thymus. The ends lost 3 bases at V and 8 bases at J; junction bases unmatched: 5. Per germline, CDR1 MDHEN and CDR2 SYDVKM. The CDR3 totals 14 residues. Clones were sequenced by immunoSEQ multiplex PCR, and TCRdb holds only the in-frame ones, with some missing. The sample gives hundreds of thousands of clones, 87% of which show up once; over 0.008% is in the top ten. The sample was also linked to a second study, of human thymus T cells. From that study: All donors were healthy Finnish infants who were undergoing corrective surgery to treat congenital heart defects. Resections obtained during corrective heart surgery supplied the thymus tissue. Both thymic and peripheral blood repertoires showed apparently biased V and J usage. A high degree of thymic repertoire overlap among unrelated individuals was reported in related research.

Sequencing was performed on thymocytes. This sequence was found in a boy in the first two years of life with a congenital heart defect. The chain employs TRBV28 and TRBJ1-4; 8 bases are a match to TRBD1. DNA for the CDR3: TGTGCCAGCAGTTTGTTGGGACAGGCAGAAAAACTGTTTTTT. Amino acids: CASSLLGQAEKLFF.